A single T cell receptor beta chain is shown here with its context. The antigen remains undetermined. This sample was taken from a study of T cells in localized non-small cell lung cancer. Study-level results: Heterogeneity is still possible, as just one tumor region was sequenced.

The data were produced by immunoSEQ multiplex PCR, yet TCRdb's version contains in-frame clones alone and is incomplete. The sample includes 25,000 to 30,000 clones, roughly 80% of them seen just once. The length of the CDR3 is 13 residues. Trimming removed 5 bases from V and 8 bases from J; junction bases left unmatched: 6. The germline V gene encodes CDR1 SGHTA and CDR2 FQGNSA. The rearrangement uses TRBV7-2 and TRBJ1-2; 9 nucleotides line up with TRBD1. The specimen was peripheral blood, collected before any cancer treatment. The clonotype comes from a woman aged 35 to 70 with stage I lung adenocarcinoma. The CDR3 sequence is CASSPVGQGGYTF. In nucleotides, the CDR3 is TGTGCCAGCAGCCCCGTCGGACAGGGGGGCTACACCTTC.